The rows below give T cell receptor beta chains drawn from one sample of a study of OX40 agonist ivuxolimab in advanced cancers. Profiled with immunoSEQ multiplex PCR; TCRdb holds only in-frame clones, not every one. The top ten hold less than 10% of the sample, which has roughly 74,000 clones, roughly 90% seen once. Sequenced here: CD4+ or CD8+ T cells sorted from blood, sampled in a trial of the OX40 agonist ivuxolimab. The receptors were sampled from an adult with an advanced solid tumor such as melanoma, head and neck, liver or kidney cancer. The CDR3 runs from the conserved cysteine through the conserved F or W. A D gene is named only where the DNA matches it firmly.

>13|NA|TRBV7-4|TRBJ2-7
TGTGCCAGCAGCTTAGACAGCTGGTACGAGCAGTACTTC
CASSLDSWYEQYF
>13|NA|TRBV6-1|TRBJ2-7
TGTGCCAGCACCTTGACAACAGTTTACGAGCAGTACTTC
CASTLTTVYEQYF
>15|NA|TRBV7-9|TRBJ1-3
TGTGCCAGCAGCTTATTGAGGAGAACTGGAAACACCATATATTTT
CASSLLRRTGNTIYF
>15|TRBD2|TRBV7-3|TRBJ2-7
TGTGCCAGCAGCCCGGATCCTAGCGGGGTGTACGAGCAGTACTTC
CASSPDPSGVYEQYF
>15|NA|TRBV7-8|TRBJ2-3
TGTGCCAGCAGCCTTACAGGAATAAGCACAGATACGCAGTATTTT
CASSLTGISTDTQYF
>14|TRBD1|TRBV5-4|TRBJ2-7
TGTGCCAGCAGCCCGGGGACAGGGGAAGCGGAGCAGTACTTC
CASSPGTGEAEQYF
>14|NA|TRBV13|TRBJ2-3
TGTGCCAGCAGCTTAGGCGGGGGCACAGATACGCAGTATTTT
CASSLGGGTDTQYF
>15|NA|TRBV27|TRBJ2-5
TGTGCCACCAGTCCCGAGCGGGTATGGCAAGAGACCCAGTACTTC
CATSPERVWQETQYF
>14|TRBD1|TRBV5-4|TRBJ1-4
TGTGCCAGCAGCTCAGGACAGGGGCGCGAAAAACTGTTTTTT
CASSSGQGREKLFF
>17|TRBD2|TRBV2|TRBJ2-3
TGTGCCAGCAGTGAGCCCTGGCGGGGGGATAGCACAGATACGCAGTATTTT
CASSEPWRGDSTDTQYF
>16|TRBD1|TRBV13|TRBJ1-1
TGTGCCAGCAGCTTAATGGGACAGGGGCGACGGACTGAAGCTTTCTTT
CASSLMGQGRRTEAFF
>15|NA|TRBV7-2|TRBJ1-4
TGTGCCAGCAGCTTAGCCTTGAGAATAGGCGAAAAACTGTTTTTT
CASSLALRIGEKLFF
>15|NA|TRBV5-1|TRBJ2-2
TGCGCCAGCAGCTTGAGGGGGTATGGCACCGGGGAGCTGTTTTTT
CASSLRGYGTGELFF